Presented here are 32 T cell receptor beta chains from one specimen sequenced in a study of T cells in localized non-small cell lung cancer. Sequenced by immunoSEQ multiplex PCR; TCRdb stores in-frame clones only, minus some. The data hold 1,500 to 2,000 clones, with roughly 19% observed a single time. The specimen comprised normal lung tissue next to the tumor, sampled before any cancer treatment. The receptors stem from an older male donor with stage III squamous cell lung carcinoma.

The V call is TRBV30, the J call TRBJ1-2; D gene ambiguous. The CDR3 spans 14 residues. Germline CDR1 and CDR2: GTSNPN and SVGIG (reference sequence). Trimming cost V 4 bases and J 5 bases, with 17 bases left between them. DNA for the CDR3: TGTGCCTGGACCCACTCGTGGGATTTTTATGGCTACACCTTC. Protein product: CAWTHSWDFYGYTF.

The chain links TRBV18 to TRBJ2-3; possibly TRBD2 for D (6 bases). Germline V lookup: CDR1 KGHSH, CDR2 LQKENI. Trimming stripped 4 bases from V and 2 bases from J, with 16 bases between. The CDR3 covers 16 residues. CDR3 residues: CASSRGEGTSTDTQYF. The CDR3 DNA is TGTGCCAGCTCACGGGGGGAAGGTACCTCCACAGATACGCAGTATTTT.

The rearrangement uses TRBV11-3 and TRBJ1-1; a possible D gene is TRBD1 (6 bases). The germline V gene encodes CDR1 SGHNT and CDR2 YENEEA. This CDR3 is built from 14 residues. V was trimmed by 6 bases and J by 0 bases, leaving 11 bases between them. The DNA for the CDR3 is TGTGCCAGCAGGGGGGAGGGGGTGAACACTGAAGCTTTCTTT. It yields the protein CASRGEGVNTEAFF.

This clone was counted between two and nine times. V is TRBV19 and J is TRBJ1-6; 7 bases agree with TRBD1. In germline, CDR1 is LNHDA, CDR2 SQIVND (reference sequence). The CDR3 is 14 amino acids. The J segment lost 10 bases and the V segment lost 6 bases, leaving 9 bases of the junction unmatched. CDR3 sequence (DNA): TGTGCCAGTAGACGACAGGGAGGTGACTCACCCCTCCACTTT. This translates into CASRRQGGDSPLHF.

A few counts support this clone. The CDR3 is CASSGLSGANVLTF. CDR3 bases: TGTGCCAGCAGCGGGTTGTCCGGGGCCAACGTCCTGACTTTC. The chain links TRBV9 to TRBJ2-6; D is ambiguous. The V and J ends lost 3 bases and 4 bases respectively, with 8 bases between them. Germline values: CDR1 SGDLS, CDR2 YYNGEE. This CDR3 has 14 amino acids.

There are a few counts of this clone. This rearrangement joins TRBV11-3 to TRBJ2-6; the D is unclear. From germline, CDR1 is SGHNT and CDR2 YENEEA. The germline V and J ends were trimmed by 3 bases and 3 bases, with 6 bases remaining between them. This CDR3 contains 14 residues. This CDR3 reads CASSLVGGANVLTF. As DNA, the CDR3 is TGTGCCAGCAGCTTGGTGGGTGGGGCCAACGTCCTGACTTTC. The full variable domain, with the rest looked up from reference TRBV11-3 and TRBJ2-6, is EAGVVQSPRYKIIEKKQPVAFWCNPISGHNTLYWYLQNLGQGPELLIRYENEEAVDDSQLPKDRFSAERLKGVDSTLKIQPAELGDSAVYLCASSLVGGANVLTFGAGSRLTVL.

The chain combines TRBV19 with TRBJ1-2; D perhaps matches TRBD1 (5 bases). The CDR3 loop spans 19 amino acids. Trimming shortened V by 6 bases and J by 0 bases, and 26 bases separated the two germline ends. Germline V gene sequence: CDR1 LNHDA, CDR2 SQIVND (reference sequence). The DNA of the CDR3 is TGTGCCAGTAGATCAATGTACTGGGACGTCTCGAATCCTAACTATGGCTACACCTTC. As protein: CASRSMYWDVSNPNYGYTF.

This clone was observed a few times. The chain recombines TRBV11-3 with TRBJ2-3, with TRBD2 matching 14 bases. J was trimmed by 6 bases and V by 5 bases; bases with no gene match: 7. This CDR3 region has 16 residues. The germline CDR1 and CDR2 sequences are SGHNT and YENEEA. The DNA for the CDR3 is TGTGCCAGCAGCATGACTAGCGGGGGGGCCAGGGATACGCAGTATTTT. This gives the protein CASSMTSGGARDTQYF.

This clone has a handful of counts. The chain couples TRBV6-8 to TRBJ1-1; D is unresolved. This CDR3 spans 18 amino acids. CDR1 and CDR2 (germline): MNHGY, SAAAGT. V was trimmed by 7 bases and J by 5 bases, leaving 29 bases between them. CDR3 in DNA: TGTGCCAGCACCCCCCAAGGTAACTGGAGGTCATCGGTGACTGAAGCTTTCTTT. Encoded protein: CASTPQGNWRSSVTEAFF.

The chain is built from TRBV6-8 and TRBJ1-1; possibly TRBD1 for D (6 bases). Germline lookup yields CDR1 MNHGY and CDR2 SAAAGT. The V gene lost 6 bases and the J gene lost 0 bases, with 17 bases spanning the gap. The CDR3 is 16 residues long. The CDR3 sequence is CASRPGQKIMNTEAFF. DNA of the CDR3: TGTGCCAGCAGGCCTGGACAGAAAATCATGAACACTGAAGCTTTCTTT.

By proportion, this clone is large (0.1 to 1%). The chain couples TRBV19 to TRBJ1-5; 9 bases fit TRBD1. The trim removed 0 bases at V and 5 bases at J, leaving 11 bases unmatched. CDR1 and CDR2 from the germline V gene are LNHDA and SQIVND (reference sequence). This CDR3 is built from 18 residues. The CDR3 sequence: CASSIDRRDRAWDQPQHF. In nucleotides, the CDR3 is TGTGCCAGTAGTATAGACCGCCGGGACAGGGCTTGGGATCAGCCCCAGCATTTT.

By sample share, this clone is medium-sized. The chain is built from TRBV11-3 and TRBJ2-2, with D possibly TRBD1 on 6 matching bases. CDR1 and CDR2 (germline): SGHNT, YENEEA. The CDR3 consists of 15 residues. Deletions cut 2 bases from V and 3 bases from J, with 10 bases between. The CDR3 is CASSLKGGDTGELFF. As DNA, the CDR3 is TGTGCCAGCAGCTTAAAAGGGGGAGACACCGGGGAGCTGTTTTTT. The full variable domain, its missing parts supplied by reference TRBV11-3 and TRBJ2-2, is EAGVVQSPRYKIIEKKQPVAFWCNPISGHNTLYWYLQNLGQGPELLIRYENEEAVDDSQLPKDRFSAERLKGVDSTLKIQPAELGDSAVYLCASSLKGGDTGELFFGEGSRLTVL.

This clone is labeled medium-sized (0.01 to 0.1%). J is TRBJ2-3 and V is TRBV11-3; D could derive from TRBD1 or TRBD2 (5 bases each). The CDR3 spans 14 residues. Germline V gene lookup returns CDR1 SGHNT and CDR2 YENEEA. Trimming removed 3 bases at V and 5 bases at J, with 12 bases between. This chain's CDR3 is CASSLDGALDTQYF. The CDR3 DNA is TGTGCCAGCAGCTTGGACGGGGCTCTAGATACGCAGTATTTT.

This clone is classed as medium-sized. The J gene is TRBJ2-3, the V gene TRBV9; the D is unclear. In germline, CDR1 is SGDLS, CDR2 YYNGEE. The CDR3 runs to 15 residues. Trimming cost V 3 bases and J 1 base, with 12 bases left between them. The CDR3 sequence is CASSADLIGTDTQYF. In DNA, the CDR3 is TGTGCCAGCAGCGCTGACCTCATTGGCACAGATACGCAGTATTTT. The full variable domain, with the rest looked up from reference TRBV9 and TRBJ2-3, is DSGVTQTPKHLITATGQRVTLRCSPRSGDLSVYWYQQSLDQGLQFLIQYYNGEERAKGNILERFSAQQFPDLHSELNLSSLELGDSALYFCASSADLIGTDTQYFGPGTRLTVL.

V and J are TRBV6-8 and TRBJ2-4; 7 positions match TRBD2. With V trimmed by 0 bases and J by 6 bases, 5 bases remained unmatched. The CDR3 extends over 15 amino acids. The germline V gene encodes CDR1 MNHGY and CDR2 SAAAGT. CDR3 protein: CASSYSGGKINIQYF. The DNA for the CDR3 is TGTGCCAGCAGTTACTCGGGAGGGAAAATAAACATTCAGTACTTC.

This clone was seen a few times. J is TRBJ2-1 and V is TRBV11-3; 13 positions match TRBD2. V shed 4 bases, J shed 8 bases, and the junction held 5 bases outside the gene matches. This CDR3 contains 15 residues. Germline loops: CDR1 SGHNT, CDR2 YENEEA. The CDR3, as DNA: TGTGCCAGCAGCTCGCGACTAGCGGGGGGAGATGAGCAGTTCTTC. Encoded protein: CASSSRLAGGDEQFF.

The CDR3: CASSRDRGRIGELFF. CDR3 bases: TGTGCCAGCAGTCGGGACAGGGGGCGGATCGGGGAGCTGTTTTTT. The genes are TRBV6-8 and TRBJ2-2, with TRBD1 matching 12 bases. V was pared by 5 bases and J by 7 bases, with 5 bases of the junction left unmatched. The CDR3 has 15 residues. CDR1 is MNHGY, CDR2 SAAAGT, per germline.

This sequence joins TRBV6-8 and TRBJ1-5, with D perhaps TRBD1 (6 bases). Germline V gives CDR1 MNHGY, CDR2 SAAAGT. CDR3 size: 17 residues. With 6 bases removed from V and 1 base from J, the gap between germline ends came to 19 bases. CDR3 in amino acids: CASSRTSGVASNQPQHF. Here the CDR3 DNA reads TGTGCCAGCAGCCGCACTTCAGGGGTCGCGAGCAATCAGCCCCAGCATTTT.

V is TRBV10-2 and J is TRBJ1-1; D possibly corresponds to TRBD1 (6 bases). The CDR3 totals 15 residues. V lost 2 bases, J lost 5 bases, and 15 bases lay in between. Germline-derived CDR1 and CDR2 are WSHSY and SAAADI. The DNA of the CDR3 is TGCGCCAGCAGTGAGCGGGAAACAGGGACAACTGAAGCTTTCTTT. Its protein is CASSERETGTTEAFF.

There are a few counts of this clone. The J gene is TRBJ2-7, the V gene TRBV19; 7 nucleotides match TRBD2. Trimming at V came to 3 bases and at J to 5 bases, leaving 10 bases not matched to a gene. CDR3 length: 15 residues. The V gene's germline CDR1 is LNHDA and CDR2 SQIVND (reference sequence). The CDR3 loop reads CASSMGGAPVDEQYF. In nucleotides, the CDR3 is TGTGCCAGTAGTATGGGAGGGGCCCCGGTGGACGAGCAGTACTTC.

This clone has just a few counts. This chain connects TRBV11-3 to TRBJ2-3, with 10 bases lining up with TRBD2. V trimming: 4 bases; J trimming: 7 bases; junction bases outside the gene matches: 11. This CDR3 is built from 16 residues. Germline V gives CDR1 SGHNT, CDR2 YENEEA. The CDR3 here is CASSSLAGALMNTQYF. CDR3 coding DNA: TGTGCCAGCAGCTCGCTAGCGGGGGCCCTCATGAATACGCAGTATTTT.

The genes are TRBV6-8 and TRBJ2-5, with TRBD2 matching 10 bases. The CDR3 runs 14 residues. From germline, CDR1 is MNHGY and CDR2 SAAAGT. J lost 5 bases, V lost 7 bases, and 7 bases had no gene match. The CDR3 loop is CASTKRGGRETQYF. The CDR3 nucleotides are TGTGCCAGCACAAAGCGGGGGGGCCGGGAGACCCAGTACTTC.

J is TRBJ2-5 and V is TRBV19; D could derive from TRBD1 or TRBD2 (5 bases each). Trimming removed 3 bases from V and 5 bases from J, with 7 bases in between. The CDR3 has 12 amino acids. CDR1 and CDR2 from the germline V gene are LNHDA and SQIVND (reference sequence). The DNA of the CDR3 is TGTGCCAGTAGTATCGAGGGGGAGACCCAGTACTTC. Protein product: CASSIEGETQYF.

DNA for the CDR3: TGTGCCAGCAGCTTCATGGGAGTTTACAATGAGCAGTTCTTC. Protein: CASSFMGVYNEQFF. The genes are TRBV11-3 and TRBJ2-1; D might be TRBD2 (5 bases). Trimming stripped 3 bases from V and 4 bases from J, with 10 bases between. The CDR3 consists of 14 residues. Germline CDR1 reads SGHNT; CDR2 reads YENEEA.

V gene TRBV30 combines with J gene TRBJ2-1; D is unresolved. The germline CDR1 and CDR2 sequences are GTSNPN and SVGIG (reference sequence). The germline V and J ends were trimmed by 0 bases and 0 bases, with 12 bases remaining between them. The CDR3 runs to 16 residues. For the CDR3, the DNA is TGTGCCTGGAGTGTAATCGGGTCGAGCTCCTACAATGAGCAGTTCTTC. Amino acids: CAWSVIGSSSYNEQFF.

The chain employs TRBV30 and TRBJ2-3; D possibly matches TRBD1 or TRBD2 (6 bases each). V shed 2 bases and J shed 12 bases, with 24 bases lying between them. CDR1 is GTSNPN and CDR2 is SVGIG in the germline V gene (reference sequence). The CDR3 is 15 amino acids. DNA of the CDR3: TGTGCCTGGAGTCAAGGGGGGACCTCCGGGTTCCGACAGTATTTT. It encodes CAWSQGGTSGFRQYF.

The V gene is TRBV19, the J gene TRBJ1-6; tentative D call: TRBD1 (6 bases). CDR1 and CDR2 (germline): LNHDA, SQIVND (reference sequence). V lost 0 bases and J 9 bases, leaving 15 bases between the germline ends. This CDR3 region has 16 residues. The CDR3 nucleotides read TGTGCCAGTAGTATAGACGACAGGCCGAGGGGTTCACCCCTCCACTTT. Its translation: CASSIDDRPRGSPLHF.

The chain recombines TRBV6-8 with TRBJ2-1; TRBD2 agrees at 7 bases. In germline, CDR1 is MNHGY, CDR2 SAAAGT. V gave up 5 bases and J gave up 8 bases; unmatched junction bases: 9. The CDR3 extends over 14 amino acids. This CDR3 reads CASSQGLLRDEQFF. In nucleotides, the CDR3 is TGTGCCAGCAGTCAGGGACTACTGCGCGATGAGCAGTTCTTC.

This chain joins TRBV9 and TRBJ2-3; no clear D gene. V lost 0 bases and J lost 0, with 8 bases in between. The germline CDR1 and CDR2 sequences are SGDLS and YYNGEE. The length of the CDR3 is 15 residues. The CDR3 DNA sequence: TGTGCCAGCAGCGTAGGTCCCAGGAGCACAGATACGCAGTATTTT. Translated: CASSVGPRSTDTQYF. The variable domain in full, with the rest retrieved from reference TRBV9 and TRBJ2-3, is DSGVTQTPKHLITATGQRVTLRCSPRSGDLSVYWYQQSLDQGLQFLIQYYNGEERAKGNILERFSAQQFPDLHSELNLSSLELGDSALYFCASSVGPRSTDTQYFGPGTRLTVL.

This clone is judged large. The chain recombines TRBV11-3 with TRBJ2-1, with unresolved D. V was shortened by 3 bases and J by 0 bases, with 12 bases between the two germline ends. The CDR3 contains 16 residues. Germline loops: CDR1 SGHNT, CDR2 YENEEA. CDR3 amino acids: CASSLGQLISYNEQFF. In DNA, the CDR3 is TGTGCCAGCAGCTTGGGCCAGTTAATCTCCTACAATGAGCAGTTCTTC.

Relative to its sample, this clone is medium-sized (0.01 to 0.1%). This sequence joins TRBV11-3 and TRBJ2-1, with 14 bases aligning to TRBD2. There are 17 residues in the CDR3. The J segment lost 10 bases and the V segment lost 5 bases, leaving 13 bases of the junction unmatched. The germline gives CDR1 SGHNT, CDR2 YENEEA. The CDR3, as DNA: TGTGCCAGCAGCACCCCAAGACTAGCGGGGGGGCCGGGAGAGCAGTTCTTC. Protein: CASSTPRLAGGPGEQFF.

The table lists this clone with a few counts. V gene TRBV6-8 combines with J gene TRBJ2-7, with 11 nucleotides matching TRBD1. Germline V gene sequence: CDR1 MNHGY, CDR2 SAAAGT. The CDR3 is 16 residues long. Trimming took 5 bases from V and 3 from J; bases not matched to a gene: 9. The CDR3 is CASSGDSGTGGYEQYF. Here the CDR3 DNA reads TGTGCCAGCAGTGGAGATTCCGGGACAGGGGGCTACGAGCAGTACTTC.